This T cell receptor beta chain originates from a study of cytomegalovirus exposure and HLA in healthy donors. CDR1 is MNHEY and CDR2 is SVGAGI in the germline V gene. V was shortened by 5 bases and J by 0 bases, with 11 bases between the two germline ends. There are 15 residues in the CDR3. About this clone itself: The antigen is undetermined.

PCR primers comprised 60 Vbeta and 13 Jbeta primers. Clones were read by immunoSEQ multiplex PCR, and TCRdb kept only the in-frame ones, dropping some. Of 100,000 or so clones in the sample, 70% to 85% were seen once. Study results and limitations: Reported performance of the classifier showed diagnosis of cytomegalovirus status with high specificity and sensitivity.

The specimen sequenced was PBMCs. This receptor was taken from a woman under 30 in good health and CMV-seronegative. This rearrangement joins TRBV6-5 to TRBJ1-5; the D gene is possibly TRBD1 (5 bases). In DNA, the CDR3 is TGTGCCAGCAGTGCGACAGCATATAGCAATCAGCCCCAGCATTTT. It yields the protein CASSATAYSNQPQHF.